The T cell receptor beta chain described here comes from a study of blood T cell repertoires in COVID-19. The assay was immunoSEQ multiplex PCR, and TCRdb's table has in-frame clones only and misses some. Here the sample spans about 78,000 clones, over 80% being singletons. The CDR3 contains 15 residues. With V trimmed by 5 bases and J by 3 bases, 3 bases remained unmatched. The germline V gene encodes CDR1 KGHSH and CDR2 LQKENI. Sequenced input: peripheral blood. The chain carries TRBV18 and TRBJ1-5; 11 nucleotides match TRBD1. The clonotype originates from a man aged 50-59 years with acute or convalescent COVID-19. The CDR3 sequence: CASSLGQGVNQPQHF. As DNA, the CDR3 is TGTGCCAGCTCATTGGGACAGGGGGTCAATCAGCCCCAGCATTTT.